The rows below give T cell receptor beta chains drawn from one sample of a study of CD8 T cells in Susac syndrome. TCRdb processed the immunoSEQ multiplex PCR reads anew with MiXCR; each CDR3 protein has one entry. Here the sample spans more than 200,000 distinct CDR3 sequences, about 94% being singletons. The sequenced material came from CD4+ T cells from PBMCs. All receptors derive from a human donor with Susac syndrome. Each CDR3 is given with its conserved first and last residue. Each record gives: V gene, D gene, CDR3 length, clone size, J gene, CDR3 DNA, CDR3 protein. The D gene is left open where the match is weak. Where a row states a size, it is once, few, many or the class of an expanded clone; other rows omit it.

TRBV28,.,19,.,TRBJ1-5,TGTGCCAGCATGCCTACCCCCACGGGGCAGGCCTATAGCAATCAGCCCCAGCATTTT,CASMPTPTGQAYSNQPQHF
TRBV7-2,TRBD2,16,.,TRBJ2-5,TGTGCCAGCAGCTTAGGGGGACTAGCGAACCAAGAGACCCAGTACTTC,CASSLGGLANQETQYF
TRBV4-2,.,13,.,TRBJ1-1,TGTGCCAGCAGCCAAGATGATGGAACGGAAGCTTTCTTT,CASSQDDGTEAFF
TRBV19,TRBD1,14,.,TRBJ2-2,TGTGCCAGTAGTATCCAGACAGGGTCCGGGGAGCTGTTTTTT,CASSIQTGSGELFF
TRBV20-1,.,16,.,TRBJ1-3,TGCAGTGCTAGAGATCTGGGGCAGGGGAGTGGAAACACCATATATTTT,CSARDLGQGSGNTIYF
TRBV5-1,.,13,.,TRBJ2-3,TGCGCCAGCAGTTCGATTAGCACAGATACGCAGTATTTT,CASSSISTDTQYF
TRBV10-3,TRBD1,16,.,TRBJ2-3,TGTGCCATCAGTGAGGGACAGGGGCTTTCCACAGATACGCAGTATTTT,CAISEGQGLSTDTQYF
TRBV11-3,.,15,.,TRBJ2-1,TGTGCCATTGGACGGGCCGAGGACGGATACAATGAGCAGTTCTTC,CAIGRAEDGYNEQFF
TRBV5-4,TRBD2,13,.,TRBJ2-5,TGTGCCAGCAGCTTCGGGGGGGAGCCGTCCCAGTACTTC,CASSFGGEPSQYF
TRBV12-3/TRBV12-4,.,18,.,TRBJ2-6,TGTGCCAGCAGTTCCGCCCGGACAGCAGTCTCTGGGGCCAACGTCCTGACTTTC,CASSSARTAVSGANVLTF
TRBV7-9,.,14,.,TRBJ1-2,TGTGCCAGCAGCACCCACCAGGGTGGCTATGGCTACACCTTC,CASSTHQGGYGYTF
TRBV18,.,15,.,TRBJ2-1,TGTGCCAGCTCACCAAAAACAGAGTTCTACAATGAGCAGTTCTTC,CASSPKTEFYNEQFF
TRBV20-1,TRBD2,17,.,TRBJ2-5,TGCAGTGCAACCGCCCGGCTTAGCGGGGGGCGGTTGGAGACCCAGTACTTC,CSATARLSGGRLETQYF
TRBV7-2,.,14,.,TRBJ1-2,TGTGCCAGCAGCTTAGGTCGGGACATAGGTGGCTACACCTTC,CASSLGRDIGGYTF
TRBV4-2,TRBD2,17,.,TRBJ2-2,TGTGCCAGCAGCCAAGCCAAGACGGGGGGGCACACCGGGGAGCTGTTTTTT,CASSQAKTGGHTGELFF
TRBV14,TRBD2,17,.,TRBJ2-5,TGTGCCAGCAGCCTCTCCCTGAAACTAGCGGGGCAAGAGACCCAGTACTTC,CASSLSLKLAGQETQYF
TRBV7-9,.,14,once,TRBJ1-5,TGTGCCAGCAGCTTATCATCGGAGAATCAGCCCCAGCATTTT,CASSLSSENQPQHF
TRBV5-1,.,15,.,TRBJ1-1,TGCGCCAGCAGCTTGGGTAGCCGAATGAACACTGAAGCTTTCTTT,CASSLGSRMNTEAFF